Described below is a single T cell receptor (beta chain) sequence and its context. Its antigen is still unknown. Base qualities are not at hand, and no much larger clone is one base apart. At diagnosis, peripheral blood, uninvolved tumor-adjacent lung and tumor were collected and stored as a combination of fresh-frozen and FFPE material. Blood samples were analyzed as peripheral blood mononuclear cells for TCR repertoire profiling. CDR1 is given as MNHEY and CDR2 as SVGAGI, both from the germline V gene. Trimming takes 7 bases from V and 2 bases from J, and the germline ends sit 15 bases apart. The cysteine opens and the phenylalanine closes a CDR3 of 14 amino acids. Only the CDR3 portion is preserved as DNA: 42 bases, with reading frame beginning at the first base. The sample comes from a study of T cells in localized non-small cell lung cancer (TCRdb year 2020). With regard to the full study: The study examined T cell repertoires in under 300 patients with early-stage NSCLC and compared tumors with uninvolved tumor-adjacent lungs. All 250 or so NSCLC patients in the cohort were treatment-naive and had localized lung tumors that were resected. A mean age of about 66 years was recorded for the NSCLC patients, of whom some 130 were male and more than 95 were female.

The immunoSEQ Assay was used to sequence TCR beta CDR3 regions from DNA. From the authors' description of their analysis: To compute T cell density, TCR beta template counts were normalized to usable DNA, which was estimated by amplifying housekeeping genes. Richness was estimated with the preseqR package, extrapolating to 400,000 templates for PBMC samples and 120,000 templates for tissue samples. Clonality was defined by subtracting Pielou's evenness from one. Differential abundance testing on productive amino-acid clonotypes, with a minimum total count of 5 and an alpha of 0.1, was used to identify tissue-enriched TCRs. Repertoire overlap between compartments was quantified with the Jaccard Index and Morisita Overlap Index. GLIPH grouped TCR beta CDR3s together with public tetramer-defined viral CDR3s, and a viral motif had to include at least three viral sequences and also show V-gene enrichment. Here the immuneACCESS table is served through TCRdb, limited to in-frame sequences with V and J called. Missing clones are a known gap in these copies; in checked studies unresolved V genes cover under half, and the rest lacks a known reason. That table is the source of V, J and clone size, and D and trimming were worked out from the DNA. In all, the sample holds some 64,000 clones, and 80% to 90% of those were seen once. In total, the top ten clones hold approximately 4.7% of the sample.

Here is what the overall study found, with its caveats: Longer overall survival was associated with higher blood T cell density, whereas shorter survival was associated with higher adjacent-lung clonality. A median of 57 of the top 100 tumor clones were detected in paired uninvolved adjacent lung, and around 27 of these tumor clones were also found among the top 100 clones of the paired uninvolved adjacent lung. Because the study design was exploratory, TCR variables were selected using unadjusted p-values without false-discovery rate correction. Uninvolved tumor-adjacent lung showed the highest T cell clonality, higher than tumor, which suggests more focused antigenic responses in the adjacent lung. Because multi-region tumor sequencing was not done, intratumor heterogeneity could not be ruled out.

Sample: PBMCs, taken before any cancer treatment. Recombination connected TRBV6-5 to TRBJ2-7; 7 matching bases give a weak D call of TRBD1. The clonotype was recovered from a man between 40 and 70 years old with stage II lung adenocarcinoma. The sequenced DNA is TGTGCCAGCATTAGGGGCAGGGGGGCCTACGAGCAGTACTTC. The resulting protein is CASIRGRGAYEQYF.